This T cell receptor beta chain was captured in a study of human T cells and chemical hapten exposure. Background on the study: Mainly, slight library volume differences in the pool made TCR yields vary.

The J segment lost 7 bases and the V segment lost 6 bases, leaving 5 bases of the junction unmatched. The CDR3 spans 13 residues. The germline V gene encodes CDR1 MDHEN and CDR2 SYDVKM. Time point described: patch test 3, about 24 weeks after DPC sensitization. Indicated treatment: therapeutic diphenylcyclopropenone sensitization with weekly scalp DPC. TCRdb itself ran the RACE reads through MiXCR, one entry per CDR3 protein. The data hold about 190,000 distinct CDR3 sequences, with under 25% observed a single time. This chain uses TRBV28 with TRBJ2-1, with 8 bases aligning to TRBD1. The receptor's source is a woman in her thirties or forties with alopecia areata. Some clones in this sample may be carry-over from other donors' samples. The specimen was whole blood, collected in connection with sensitization to the hapten diphenylcyclopropenone (DPC). Here the CDR3 reads CASSGQGLNEQFF. CDR3 nucleotide sequence: TGTGCCAGCAGCGGACAGGGTCTGAATGAGCAGTTCTTC.